This is a list of T cell receptor beta chains from one sample in a study of cytomegalovirus exposure and HLA in healthy donors. Repertoires were generated with immunoSEQ multiplex PCR, while TCRdb's copy carries only in-frame clones and drops some. The sample records 110,000 to 150,000 clones, roughly 9.8% being singletons. Sequenced: PBMCs. These receptors were taken from a man aged 50 to 60 in good health and CMV-seronegative. Each CDR3 is given with its conserved first and last residue. The order of the fields is D gene, J gene, V gene, clone size, CDR3 protein, CDR3 DNA. The D gene is left open where the match is weak. Clone size is not always given. Where it is, it says once, few, many or a class for expanded clones.

>-|TRBJ2-5|TRBV5-8|few
CASSSRTAPQETQYF
TGTGCCAGCAGCTCAAGGACTGCCCCCCAAGAGACCCAGTACTTC
>TRBD1|TRBJ1-3|TRBV10-3|-
CAIRGQGASGNTIYF
TGTGCCATCAGAGGACAGGGGGCTTCTGGAAACACCATATATTTT
>-|TRBJ2-7|TRBV28|-
CASRTSSSPYEQYF
TGTGCCAGCAGAACTAGCAGTAGCCCCTACGAGCAGTACTTC
>TRBD2|TRBJ2-2|TRBV4-1|few
CASSFPRLAGGRGGELFF
TGCGCCAGCAGCTTCCCTCGACTAGCGGGAGGCCGGGGCGGGGAGCTGTTTTTT
>TRBD1|TRBJ2-5|TRBV18|-
CASSPGQGQETQYF
TGTGCCAGTTCACCGGGACAGGGCCAAGAGACCCAGTACTTC
>TRBD2|TRBJ2-1|TRBV29-1|-
CSVEGLAGGRRNEQFF
TGCAGCGTTGAGGGACTAGCGGGGGGCCGGAGGAATGAGCAGTTCTTC
>-|TRBJ2-3|TRBV21-1|-
CASSIIGEITGGATDTQYF
TGTGCCAGCAGCATAATTGGGGAAATTACAGGGGGCGCGACAGATACGCAGTATTTT
>TRBD2|TRBJ2-2|TRBV4-2|-
CASERGSNTGELFF
TGTGCCAGCGAGCGGGGGAGTAACACCGGGGAGCTGTTTTTT
>-|TRBJ2-3|TRBV25-1|few
CASSERIRQTDTQYF
TGTGCCAGCAGTGAACGGATTAGACAGACAGATACGCAGTATTTT
>-|TRBJ1-5|TRBV29-1|many
CSVEGGPGNQPQHF
TGCAGCGTTGAAGGGGGGCCTGGCAATCAGCCCCAGCATTTT
>TRBD1|TRBJ2-7|TRBV7-9|few
CASSTGQPSYEQYF
TGTGCCAGCAGCACGGGACAGCCGTCCTACGAGCAGTACTTC
>-|TRBJ2-2|TRBV6-1|-
CASRTTVYTGELFF
TGTGCCAGCAGGACGACAGTATACACCGGGGAGCTGTTTTTT
>-|TRBJ1-1|TRBV7-2|-
CASSRPSGGTEAFF
TGTGCCAGCAGTAGGCCCTCCGGGGGCACTGAAGCTTTCTTT
>-|TRBJ2-7|TRBV18|-
CASSPGILNTHLEQYF
TGTGCCAGCTCACCCGGGATTCTTAACACGCACTTGGAGCAGTACTTC
>-|TRBJ1-4|TRBV30|few
CAWELDEKLFF
TGTGCCTGGGAGTTAGATGAAAAACTGTTTTTT
>-|TRBJ2-7|TRBV7-8|-
CASSPGTLDPYEQYF
TGTGCCAGCAGCCCCGGGACTTTGGATCCTTACGAGCAGTACTTC
>-|TRBJ2-7|TRBV7-2|-
CASSLASGAGAWAYEQYF
TGTGCCAGCAGCTTAGCATCGGGGGCGGGGGCTTGGGCCTACGAGCAGTACTTC
>-|TRBJ2-7|TRBV10-1|few
CANPGYSPPEQYF
TGCGCCAACCCAGGTTACTCACCGCCCGAGCAGTACTTC
>-|TRBJ1-5|TRBV28|-
CASRGGGASQPQHF
TGTGCCAGCAGGGGGGGTGGAGCCAGTCAGCCCCAGCATTTT
>-|TRBJ2-2|TRBV7-8|-
CASSLAAATGELFF
TGTGCCAGCAGCTTAGCGGCTGCCACCGGGGAGCTGTTTTTT
>-|TRBJ1-5|TRBV10-3|few
CAISQGGNQPQHF
TGTGCCATCAGCCAGGGAGGAAATCAGCCCCAGCATTTT
>-|TRBJ1-1|TRBV28|-
CASSLTGNTEAFF
TGTGCCAGCAGTTTGACAGGGAACACTGAAGCTTTCTTT
>-|TRBJ1-2|TRBV5-4|few
CASSFRGAGDGYTF
TGTGCCAGCAGCTTCCGGGGGGCAGGCGATGGCTACACCTTC
>TRBD1|TRBJ1-1|TRBV27|-
CASSLGQANTEAFF
TGTGCCAGCAGTTTAGGACAGGCAAACACTGAAGCTTTCTTT
>-|TRBJ2-1|TRBV7-9|-
CASRPRGSSYNEQFF
TGTGCCAGCAGACCGAGAGGGAGCTCCTACAATGAGCAGTTCTTC
>-|TRBJ1-4|TRBV28|-
CASHGSGEGEKLFF
TGTGCCAGTCATGGGTCGGGGGAGGGAGAAAAACTGTTTTTT
>TRBD1|TRBJ2-5|TRBV2|-
CASSASGGVKTQYF
TGTGCCAGCAGTGCCTCAGGGGGCGTAAAGACCCAGTACTTC
>-|TRBJ1-2|TRBV6-6|-
CASSLQGLGVEYGYTF
TGTGCCAGCAGCCTACAGGGTCTCGGGGTTGAGTATGGCTACACCTTC
>TRBD1|TRBJ2-5|TRBV27|-
CASRPDRGQETQYF
TGTGCCAGCAGGCCAGACAGGGGCCAAGAGACCCAGTACTTC
>-|TRBJ2-4|TRBV25-1|few
CASSVERAAKNIQYF
TGTGCCAGCAGTGTGGAGCGGGCTGCCAAAAACATTCAGTACTTC
>TRBD2|TRBJ2-7|TRBV5-1|-
CASSLGLAGEGYEQYF
TGCGCCAGCAGCTTGGGACTAGCGGGAGAGGGGTACGAGCAGTACTTC
>-|TRBJ1-2|TRBV7-2|few
CASSWTTGANYGYTF
TGTGCCAGCAGCTGGACGACAGGAGCTAACTATGGCTACACCTTC
>-|TRBJ2-1|TRBV19|few
CASSIGTAYNEQFF
TGTGCCAGTAGTATAGGGACAGCCTACAATGAGCAGTTCTTC
>TRBD2|TRBJ2-7|TRBV6-1|few
CASRLGTSATYEQYF
TGTGCCAGCAGGCTCGGGACTAGCGCTACCTACGAGCAGTACTTC
>-|TRBJ1-5|TRBV19|few
CATSWQGGFQPQHF
TGTGCCACCTCCTGGCAGGGAGGTTTTCAGCCCCAGCATTTT
>-|TRBJ2-1|TRBV29-1|few
CSVMGAPNEQFF
TGCAGCGTTATGGGGGCTCCCAATGAGCAGTTCTTC
>-|TRBJ1-2|TRBV7-3|-
CASSPKAGSYGYTF
TGTGCCAGCAGCCCCAAGGCGGGTAGCTATGGCTACACCTTC
>-|TRBJ1-1|TRBV27|-
CASSPWGRAHGRGTEAFF
TGTGCTAGCAGTCCTTGGGGGAGAGCACACGGAAGGGGGACTGAAGCTTTCTTT
>-|TRBJ2-1|TRBV5-6|-
CASSWGGLNNEQFF
TGTGCCAGCAGCTGGGGGGGGCTAAACAATGAGCAGTTCTTC
>TRBD2|TRBJ2-5|TRBV5-1|-
CASSLRLAERAETQYF
TGCGCCAGCAGCTTAAGACTAGCGGAACGAGCTGAGACCCAGTACTTC
>TRBD1|TRBJ1-1|TRBV5-1|few
CASRTTGFTEAFF
TGCGCCAGCAGAACGACAGGGTTCACTGAAGCTTTCTTT
>-|TRBJ1-1|TRBV15|-
CATSRENRHTEAFF
TGTGCCACCAGCAGAGAGAACAGACACACTGAAGCTTTCTTT